The 20 T cell receptor beta chains reported below all come from one sample, sequenced in a study of tumor-infiltrating lymphocytes in primary liver carcinoma. A constant-region primer served to make TCR beta cDNA from approximately 490 ng total RNA. Nested multiplex PCR, run for three rounds with slightly modified ARM-PCR, yielded TCR beta libraries. Running 9 to 11 cycles apiece, the first two PCR rounds relied on TRBV1-TRBV30 forward primers together with a C-beta reverse primer. Via MiXCR, TCRdb re-called the multiplex PCR reads, giving one row per CDR3 protein. The table shows some 190,000 distinct CDR3 sequences, with around four fifths occurring only once. The source material, 20-30 mg of unsorted bulk tissue, was used to co-extract RNA and DNA. The sequencing input was tumor tissue from primary liver carcinoma. The receptor source for this set is a man between 35 and 55 years old with primary liver carcinoma and hepatitis B virus infection.

Notes on this clonotype: One junction end does not reproduce the germline sequence, and a read error may be involved. The chain recombines TRBV4-1 with TRBJ1-6; 9 nucleotides line up with TRBD1. CDR3 length: 16 residues. Germline values: CDR1 MGHRA, CDR2 YSYEKL. As DNA, the CDR3 is TGCACCAGCAGCCCGGGACAGGGCGTATATAATTCATCCCTCCGCTTT. Amino acids: CTSSPGQGVYNSSLRF.

A few counts support this clonotype. One base away lies a much larger clone, so this may be a sequencing read error. This chain links TRBV11-2 with TRBJ2-1; the D is unclear. Germline CDR1 and CDR2: SGHAT and FQNNGV. The CDR3 has 12 amino acids. V was trimmed by 4 bases and J by 5 bases, leaving 6 bases between them. The CDR3 sequence is CASSYKHNEQFF. The CDR3 DNA reads as TGTGCCAGCAGCTATAAGCACAATGAGCAGTTCTTC.

A remark on this clonotype: One end of the junction varies from germline; a read error may be responsible. This chain uses TRBV5-1 with TRBJ2-7; 12 nucleotides match TRBD2. The CDR3 is 16 amino acids. CDR1 SGHRS and CDR2 YFSETQ come from the germline V gene. In DNA form, the CDR3 reads TGCGCCAGCTGCTTGGAGGGGGGACTAGCGGGCCACGAGCAGTATTTC. This sequence encodes CASCLEGGLAGHEQYF.

This clonotype was observed a few times. A read error may explain this, as a much larger clone is one base away. This chain uses TRBV5-1 with TRBJ2-3, with D possibly TRBD1 on 6 matching bases. The V end was cut by 0 bases, the J end by 4 bases, with 9 bases between. Germline assignment: CDR1 SGHRS and CDR2 YFSETQ. This CDR3 has 14 residues. CDR3 nucleotide sequence: TGCGCCAGCAGCTTGGGACAGGACTCAGATACGCAGTATTTT. Translation: CASSLGQDSDTQYF.

This chain uses TRBV6-6 with TRBJ1-5, with 8 bases fitting TRBD1. The DNA end favors TRBJ2-3, so the J call may be wrong. CDR3 size: 17 residues. The germline V gene has CDR1 MNHNY and CDR2 SVGAGI (reference sequence). The CDR3 spells CASIWVQGADSNQPQYF. CDR3 bases: TGTGCCAGCATTTGGGTTCAGGGGGCGGATAGTAATCAGCCCCAGTATTTT.

As to this clonotype: An end of the junction differs from the germline gene, which may be a read error. The V gene is TRBV11-1, the J gene TRBJ2-7; maybe TRBD2 (6 bases). The germline gives CDR1 SGHAT, CDR2 FQDESV (reference sequence). This CDR3 is built from 13 residues. The DNA of the CDR3 is TGTGCCAGCGGGAGGAAGCGATCCTATGAGCAGTACTTC. Protein product: CASGRKRSYEQYF.

Remarks on this clonotype: Germline is not matched at one junction end, which may reflect a read error. The chain recombines TRBV6-1 with TRBJ2-5, with a weak D call TRBD2 (5 bases). This CDR3 region has 13 residues. The V gene's germline CDR1 is MNHNS and CDR2 SASEGT. CDR3 residues: CASSRISWETEYF. In DNA, the CDR3 is TGTGCCAGCAGCCGAATATCGTGGGAGACCGAGTACTTC.

Worth noting for this clonotype: A read error may be the cause here, since a much bigger clone is one base away. The chain combines TRBV5-1 with TRBJ1-6, with D perhaps matching TRBD1 (5 bases). The CDR3 has 14 amino acids. Germline CDR1 is SGHRS and CDR2 is YFSETQ. The DNA of the CDR3 is TGCGCCAGCCAAGATACGGACACGAATTCACCCCTCTACTTT. As protein: CASQDTDTNSPLYF.

CDR3 residues: CASIPLDFRGQFF. The CDR3 coding sequence is TGTGCCAGCATTCCCCTCGATTTTCGGGGGCAGTTCTTC. The chain combines TRBV12-3 or TRBV12-4 with TRBJ2-1; D may be TRBD2 (5 bases). Trimming removed 7 bases at V and 12 bases at J, with 19 bases between. The CDR3 has 13 residues.

Regarding this clonotype: The junction does not match germline at one end; this may be a read error. This chain joins TRBV4-2 and TRBJ1-4; the match to TRBD1 covers 7 bases. This CDR3 contains 16 residues. Germline lookup yields CDR1 LGHNA and CDR2 YNFKEQ. CDR3 protein: CASSQGQPSSNEKLFF. In nucleotides, the CDR3 is TGTGCCAGTAGCCAGGGACAGCCTTCGAGTAATGAAAAACTGTTTTTT.

Concerning this clonotype: One junction end does not reproduce the germline sequence, and a read error may be involved. The chain employs TRBV5-4 and TRBJ2-1; D is undetermined. Germline V lookup: CDR1 SGHNT, CDR2 YYREEE (reference sequence). The CDR3 is 15 residues long. The CDR3 spells CANSPSRIHFNEQLF. The CDR3 DNA reads as TGTGCCAACAGCCCTTCCAGGATTCACTTCAATGAGCAGCTCTTC. The full variable domain, completed using reference TRBV5-4 and TRBJ2-1, is ETGVTQSPTHLIKTRGQQVTLRCSSQSGHNTVSWYQQALGQGPQFIFQYYREEENGRGNFPPRFSGLQFPNYSSELNVNALELDDSALYLCANSPSRIHFNEQLFGPGTRLTVL.

Comment on this clonotype: Germline is not matched at one junction end, which may reflect a read error. The V and J genes are TRBV6-2 or TRBV6-3 and TRBJ1-6; 7 nucleotides align to TRBD1. The CDR3 length is 15 residues. The germline gives CDR1 MNHEY, CDR2 SVGEGT. In nucleotides, the CDR3 is TGTGTCAGCAGCTACCTCGGGACAGTTTACTCACCCCTCCACTTT. This sequence encodes CVSSYLGTVYSPLHF.

V and J are TRBV5-1 and TRBJ2-5; a possible D gene is TRBD1 (5 bases). CDR3 length: 15 amino acids. Trimming pared 2 bases from V and 4 bases from J, leaving 15 bases between. Germline loops: CDR1 SGHRS, CDR2 YFSETQ. The CDR3 loop is CASSFYQGQVETQYF. The CDR3 bases are TGCGCCAGCAGCTTCTATCAGGGCCAGGTAGAGACCCAGTACTTC. The variable domain in full, with the rest retrieved from reference TRBV5-1 and TRBJ2-5, is KAGVTQTPRYLIKTRGQQVTLSCSPISGHRSVSWYQQTPGQGLQFLFEYFSETQRNKGNFPGRFSGRQFSNSRSEMNVSTLELGDSALYLCASSFYQGQVETQYFGPGTRLLVL.

A note on this clonotype: Germline and junction disagree at one end, which may indicate a read error. V is TRBV12-3 or TRBV12-4 and J is TRBJ1-2; D is possibly TRBD1 (5 bases). The CDR3 covers 14 residues. CDR3 nucleotides: TGTGCCAGCAGTTGGGGGATATCTAACTATGGCCACACCTTC. As protein: CASSWGISNYGHTF.

Of note for this clonotype: No conserved phenylalanine or tryptophan is present at the end of the CDR3, so a read error is the likely explanation. The V gene is TRBV6-1, the J gene TRBJ2-7; TRBD1 agrees at 9 bases. In germline, CDR1 is MNHNS, CDR2 SASEGT. V was clipped by 4 bases and J by 6 bases; unmatched bases: 4. The CDR3 is made up of 13 amino acids. Written as DNA, the CDR3 is TGTGCCAGCAGTGGCGGGGACAGGGCCGAGCAGTACTTA. Translating gives CASSGGDRAEQYL.

About this clonotype itself: This may be a read error, as it is one base from a much larger clone. The CDR3 is CASSFPAQGAGGYTF. The CDR3 DNA is TGTGCCAGCAGCTTCCCGGCACAGGGGGCAGGTGGCTACACCTTC. This rearrangement joins TRBV7-9 to TRBJ1-2; TRBD1 agrees at 9 bases. The CDR3 spans 15 residues. Per the germline V gene, CDR1 is SEHNR and CDR2 is FQNEAQ (reference sequence). V shed 3 bases, J shed 7 bases, and the junction held 9 bases outside the gene matches.

The V call is TRBV12-2, the J call TRBJ2-7. TRBV12-2 is flagged as a pseudogene. CDR3 length: 13 amino acids. The chain's CDR3 is CASRLIATYEQYF. The CDR3, as DNA: TGTGCAAGTCGCCTTATCGCTACCTACGAGCAGTACTTC.

Remarks on this clonotype: The germline gene is not matched at one end of the junction; a read error may be the cause. This chain links TRBV4-3 with TRBJ2-7; no definite D call. The length of the CDR3 is 13 residues. Per germline, CDR1 LGHNA and CDR2 YSLEER. The CDR3 coding sequence is TGCGCCAGCAGTCAAGATCAAGGCCGGCATCAGTACTTC. This gives the protein CASSQDQGRHQYF.

As for this clonotype: Germline and junction disagree at one end, which may indicate a read error. CDR3 DNA sequence: TGCGGCGTTAAATTCCCAGCCCCCCAAGAGACCCAGTACTTC. Translated, it gives CGVKFPAPQETQYF. The genes are TRBV29-1 and TRBJ2-5; D gene ambiguous. There are 14 residues in the CDR3. Looked up from germline, CDR1 is SQVTM and CDR2 is ANQGSEA.

The V and J genes are TRBV7-8 and TRBJ2-4; no firm D call. Trimming took off 5 bases at V and 0 bases at J, with 17 bases between the two ends. CDR1 and CDR2 (germline): SGHVS, FQNEAQ. The CDR3 runs 17 residues. The CDR3 DNA sequence: TGTGCCAGCAGCCCCCGTTCCAGCCGATTAGCCAAAAACATTCAGTACTTC. Encoded protein: CASSPRSSRLAKNIQYF.